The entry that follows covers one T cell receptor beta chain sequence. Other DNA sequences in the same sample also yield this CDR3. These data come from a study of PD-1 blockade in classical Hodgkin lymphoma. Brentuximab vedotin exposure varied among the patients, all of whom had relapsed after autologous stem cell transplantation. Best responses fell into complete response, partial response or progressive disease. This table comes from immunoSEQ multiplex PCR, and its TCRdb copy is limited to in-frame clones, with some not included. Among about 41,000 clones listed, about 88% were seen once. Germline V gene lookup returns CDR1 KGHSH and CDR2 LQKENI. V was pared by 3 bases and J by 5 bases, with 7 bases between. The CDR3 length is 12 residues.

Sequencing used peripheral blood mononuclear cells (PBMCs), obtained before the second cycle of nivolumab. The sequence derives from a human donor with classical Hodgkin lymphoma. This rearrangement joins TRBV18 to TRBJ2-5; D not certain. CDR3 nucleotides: TGTGCCAGCTCACCTCTCGGGGAGACCCAGTACTTC. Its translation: CASSPLGETQYF. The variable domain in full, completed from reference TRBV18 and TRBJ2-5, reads NAGVMQNPRHLVRRRGQEARLRCSPMKGHSHVYWYRQLPEEGLKFMVYLQKENIIDESGMPKERFSAEFPKEGPSILRIQQVVRGDSAAYFCASSPLGETQYFGPGTRLLVL.